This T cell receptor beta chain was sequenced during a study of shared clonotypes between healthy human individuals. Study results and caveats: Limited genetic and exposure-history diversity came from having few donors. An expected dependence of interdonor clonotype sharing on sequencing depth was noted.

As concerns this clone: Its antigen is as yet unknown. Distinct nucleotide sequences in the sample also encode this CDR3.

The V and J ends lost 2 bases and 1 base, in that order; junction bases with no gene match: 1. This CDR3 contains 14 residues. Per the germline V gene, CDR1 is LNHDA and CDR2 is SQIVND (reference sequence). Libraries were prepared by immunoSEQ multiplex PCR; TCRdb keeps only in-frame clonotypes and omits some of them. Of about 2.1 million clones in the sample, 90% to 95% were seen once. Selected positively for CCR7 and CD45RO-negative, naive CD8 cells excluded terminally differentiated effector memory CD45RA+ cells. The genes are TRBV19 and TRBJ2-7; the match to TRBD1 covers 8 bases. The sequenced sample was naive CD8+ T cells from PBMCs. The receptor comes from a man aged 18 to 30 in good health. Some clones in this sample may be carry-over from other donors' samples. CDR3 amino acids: CASSITGGSYEQYF. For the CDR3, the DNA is TGTGCCAGTAGTATAACAGGGGGATCCTACGAGCAGTACTTC.